Each of the 29 T cell receptor beta chains below was sequenced from the same sample in a study of blood T cells in healthy people across ages. With a J-beta primer mix and a sample-barcoded 5' primer, a second PCR ran about 7 to 12 cycles. In TCRdb, the 5' RACE reads were re-called with MiXCR into one record per CDR3 protein. This sample has about 1.4 million distinct CDR3 sequences, with around 59% found just once. Sequenced input: blood. The receptors stem from a young man in good health.

The chain combines TRBV2 with TRBJ2-7; 14 bases match TRBD2. V shed 8 bases, J shed 7 bases, and the junction held 16 bases outside the gene matches. This CDR3 region has 17 residues. Germline V lookup: CDR1 SNHLY, CDR2 FYNNEI. The CDR3 DNA reads as TGTGCCAGCGTCGGGACTAGCGGGAGACCGCTCAGTGTAGAGCAGTACTTC. It yields the protein CASVGTSGRPLSVEQYF.

The gene calls are TRBV6-2 or TRBV6-3 and TRBJ2-3; TRBD1 matches 9 bases. Germline V lookup: CDR1 MNHEY, CDR2 SVGEGT. V was pared by 7 bases and J by 7 bases, with 6 bases of the junction left unmatched. The CDR3 has 13 residues. The CDR3, as DNA: TGTGCCAGCAATAGGGACAGGGCTTATACGCAGTATTTT. This encodes CASNRDRAYTQYF.

The chain uses TRBV20-1 and TRBJ1-1; D ambiguous. Germline V gene data show CDR1 as DFQATT and CDR2 as SNEGSKA (reference sequence). With 3 bases removed from V and 1 base from J, the gap between germline ends came to 3 bases. The CDR3 totals 11 residues. The CDR3 region has the DNA TGCAGTGCTAGCAGGAACACTGAAGCTTTCTTT. Amino acids: CSASRNTEAFF.

The chain is built from TRBV21-1 and TRBJ1-2; TRBD1 was called by the table and not checked on the DNA. TRBV21-1 is classified as a pseudogene. The CDR3 length is 17 residues. DNA of the CDR3: TGTGCCGGGATGACTGTGAGGGGGGACAGGGAGCGCGATGGCTACACCTTC. Translating gives CAGMTVRGDRERDGYTF.

The chain links TRBV27 to TRBJ2-4, with TRBD2 matching 14 bases. The CDR3 runs 13 residues. The germline V gene encodes CDR1 MNHEY and CDR2 SMNVEV (reference sequence). V lost 9 bases and J lost 13; bases outside the gene matches: 8. The CDR3 protein is CASRLAGGSEQYF. Here the CDR3 DNA reads TGTGCCAGTCGACTAGCGGGGGGGAGTGAGCAGTACTTC.

This clonotype occurred once. The V gene is TRBV10-3, the J gene TRBJ2-2; 7 positions agree with TRBD2. The CDR3 has 16 residues. Trimming cost V 3 bases and J 3 bases; bases outside gene matches: 7. The germline CDR1 and CDR2 sequences are ENHRY and SYGVKD. Here the CDR3 reads CAISDPSGGYTGELFF. For the CDR3, the DNA is TGTGCCATCAGTGACCCTAGCGGCGGATACACCGGGGAGCTGTTTTTT.

This clonotype occurred once. The chain couples TRBV15 to TRBJ2-1; TRBD2 matches at 10 bases. The V and J ends lost 6 bases and 6 bases, in that order; junction bases with no gene match: 5. CDR1 and CDR2 (germline): LNHNV, YYDKDF (reference sequence). The CDR3 is 14 amino acids. The CDR3 bases are TGTGCCACCAGACTCGAGCGGGAGGGCAATGAGCAGTTCTTC. Translating gives CATRLEREGNEQFF.

The chain links TRBV7-2 to TRBJ2-4; 8 bases align to TRBD1. The J call is uncertain, as TRBJ2-7 better fits the DNA end. CDR1 is SGHTA and CDR2 is FQGNSA in the germline V gene. This CDR3 comprises 14 residues. CDR3 nucleotides: TGTGCCAGCAGCTCTTATGGGACAGGCTACGAGCAGTACTTC. It yields the protein CASSSYGTGYEQYF.

This chain links TRBV4-1 with TRBJ1-1; tentative D call: TRBD1 (5 bases). Germline assignment: CDR1 MGHRA and CDR2 YSYEKL. The CDR3 length is 15 residues. V lost 0 bases, J lost 6 bases, and 14 bases lay in between. CDR3 bases: TGCGCCAGCAGCCAAGATTCCCAGGGTTGGGCTGAAGCTTTCTTT. It encodes CASSQDSQGWAEAFF.

V gene TRBV7-9 combines with J gene TRBJ2-1; possible D gene TRBD2, 6 bases. The germline V gene has CDR1 SEHNR and CDR2 FQNEAQ (reference sequence). Trimming stripped 3 bases from V and 0 bases from J, with 21 bases between. This CDR3 comprises 19 residues. CDR3 bases: TGTGCCAGCAGCTTTCCCGGCGGGGATGTCCAATTCTCCTACAATGAGCAGTTCTTC. This gives the protein CASSFPGGDVQFSYNEQFF.

This clonotype was seen a few times. The chain links TRBV4-1 to TRBJ2-3, with TRBD2 identical over 14 bases. V lost 0 bases to trimming and J lost 2 bases; unmatched junction nucleotides: 7. CDR1 MGHRA and CDR2 YSYEKL come from the germline V gene. CDR3 length: 19 amino acids. The CDR3 here is CASSQDLGLAGENTDTQYF. CDR3 in DNA: TGCGCCAGCAGCCAAGATTTGGGACTAGCGGGAGAGAACACAGATACGCAGTATTTT.

This clonotype was found many times. The chain employs TRBV20-1 and TRBJ2-1, with TRBD2 matching 14 bases. The CDR3 sequence is 18 residues long. After removal of 6 bases from V and 0 bases from J, the junction contained 10 bases not matched to a gene. The V gene's germline CDR1 is DFQATT and CDR2 SNEGSKA (reference sequence). The CDR3 here is CSADGTSGSKGSYNEQFF. CDR3 nucleotide sequence: TGCAGTGCAGATGGGACTAGCGGGAGCAAGGGCTCCTACAATGAGCAGTTCTTC.

The gene calls are TRBV29-1 and TRBJ2-3, with TRBD1 identical over 11 bases. This CDR3 is 13 amino acids long. After removal of 6 bases from V and 4 bases from J, the junction contained 3 bases not matched to a gene. In germline, CDR1 is SQVTM, CDR2 ANQGSEA. CDR3 loop: CSVGQGAADTQYF. The CDR3, as DNA: TGCAGCGTAGGACAGGGGGCGGCAGATACGCAGTATTTT.

This clonotype was counted a few times. The genes are TRBV10-3 and TRBJ2-3, with D possibly being TRBD2 (5 bases). Per the germline V gene, CDR1 is ENHRY and CDR2 is SYGVKD. V was clipped by 0 bases and J by 4 bases, with 8 bases between them. This CDR3 region has 14 residues. The DNA for the CDR3 is TGTGCCATCAGTGAGTCCGGGCGGGCAGATACGCAGTATTTT. As protein: CAISESGRADTQYF.

In DNA, the CDR3 is TGTGCCAGCAGTCTGGACGCTGCGAAGAACGAGCAGTACTTC. The encoded protein is CASSLDAAKNEQYF. The chain couples TRBV6-5 to TRBJ2-7; D gene unclear. The germline CDR1 and CDR2 sequences are MNHEY and SVGAGI. The V end was cut by 5 bases, the J end by 5 bases, with 16 bases between. The CDR3 extends over 14 amino acids.

This chain uses TRBV7-9 with TRBJ1-1, with D perhaps TRBD1 (6 bases). Germline CDR1 and CDR2: SEHNR and FQNEAQ (reference sequence). The V gene lost 1 base and the J gene lost 6 bases, with 21 bases spanning the gap. The CDR3 runs to 17 residues. This chain's CDR3 is CASSLGGGGPRQPEAFF. CDR3 DNA sequence: TGTGCCAGCAGCTTAGGAGGAGGGGGTCCTCGGCAACCTGAAGCTTTCTTT.

The chain joins TRBV12-3 or TRBV12-4 to TRBJ1-4, with D possibly matching TRBD1 (5 bases). This CDR3 comprises 15 residues. V was trimmed by 1 base and J by 5 bases, leaving 11 bases between them. CDR3 DNA: TGTGCCAGCAGTTTAGTAGGGGCTCTCAATGAAAAACTGTTTTTT. It encodes CASSLVGALNEKLFF.

The chain links TRBV29-1 to TRBJ2-1; 10 bases fit TRBD2. The CDR3 spans 14 residues. After removal of 7 bases from V and 3 bases from J, the junction contained 6 bases not matched to a gene. Per the germline V gene, CDR1 is SQVTM and CDR2 is ANQGSEA. CDR3: CSGSTSGFYNEQFF. CDR3 coding DNA: TGCAGCGGTTCGACTAGCGGGTTCTACAATGAGCAGTTCTTC.

CDR3 nucleotide sequence: TGCGCCAGCAGCCAAACAGACAGGGGGTCCTACAATGAGCAGTTCTTC. Protein: CASSQTDRGSYNEQFF. This rearrangement joins TRBV4-3 to TRBJ2-1; the match to TRBD1 covers 9 bases. Germline values: CDR1 LGHNA, CDR2 YSLEER. The V gene end was trimmed by 2 bases and the J gene end by 1 base; junction bases not matched to a gene: 3. The CDR3 extends over 16 amino acids.

This chain links TRBV9 with TRBJ1-6; the match to TRBD1 covers 9 bases. Germline V lookup: CDR1 SGDLS, CDR2 YYNGEE. Germline trimming cut 6 bases from V and 7 bases from J; bases unmatched to any gene: 11. The CDR3 sequence is 16 residues long. This chain's CDR3 is CASNPKDRGFNSPLHF. The CDR3 bases are TGTGCCAGCAACCCCAAGGACAGGGGTTTCAATTCACCCCTCCACTTT.

This clonotype came up once. This sequence joins TRBV10-3 and TRBJ1-4; D remains unclear. There are 15 residues in the CDR3. Germline V gene sequence: CDR1 ENHRY, CDR2 SYGVKD. V was cut by 0 bases and J by 2 bases, with 7 bases left in between. The CDR3 spells CAISESRGTNEKLFF. DNA for the CDR3: TGTGCCATCAGTGAGTCTAGAGGGACTAATGAAAAACTGTTTTTT.

The chain recombines TRBV5-5 with TRBJ1-5; D not certain. CDR1 SGHKS and CDR2 YYEKEE come from the germline V gene (reference sequence). This CDR3 contains 14 residues. V lost 0 bases to trimming and J lost 7 bases, with 11 bases between them. CDR3: CASSLVGDHQPQHF. CDR3 nucleotides: TGTGCCAGCAGCTTGGTTGGAGATCACCAGCCCCAGCATTTT.

V usage is TRBV27 and J usage is TRBJ2-1, with 8 bases lining up with TRBD2. Germline loops: CDR1 MNHEY, CDR2 SMNVEV (reference sequence). This CDR3 has 14 amino acids. V lost 7 bases and J lost 3; bases outside the gene matches: 5. CDR3 region: CASIGGGYYNEQFF. In DNA form, the CDR3 reads TGTGCCAGCATAGGCGGGGGGTACTACAATGAGCAGTTCTTC.

This clonotype was seen more than once but under ten times. The rearrangement links TRBV6-6 to TRBJ2-5; tentative D call: TRBD1 (5 bases). The CDR3 totals 14 residues. Looked up from germline, CDR1 is MNHNY and CDR2 is SVGAGI (reference sequence). V lost 8 bases and J 0 bases, leaving 13 bases between the germline ends. In DNA, the CDR3 is TGTGCCAGCGGAGATGCAGGGTACCAAGAGACCCAGTACTTC. This gives the protein CASGDAGYQETQYF.

The J gene is TRBJ2-7, the V gene TRBV5-1; 11 positions match TRBD2. Trimming at V came to 4 bases and at J to 3 bases, leaving 15 bases not matched to a gene. CDR3 size: 18 residues. Germline assignment: CDR1 SGHRS and CDR2 YFSETQ. The CDR3 is CASSPNGLAGLLVYEQYF. Here the CDR3 DNA reads TGCGCCAGCAGCCCTAACGGACTAGCGGGTCTCCTGGTCTACGAGCAGTACTTC.

The V call is TRBV12-3 or TRBV12-4, the J call TRBJ2-2, with a tentative D call TRBD2 (5 bases). The V and J ends lost 3 bases and 6 bases respectively, with 14 bases between them. The CDR3 totals 15 residues. The CDR3 region has the DNA TGTGCCAGCAGTTTCCTCCCCACTAGTCCCGGGGAGCTGTTTTTT. Translation: CASSFLPTSPGELFF.

The rearrangement uses TRBV5-1 and TRBJ2-7; D is undetermined. The CDR3 extends over 14 amino acids. From germline, CDR1 is SGHRS and CDR2 YFSETQ. The ends were cut back, 4 bases at V and 2 bases at J, with 13 bases in the middle. DNA for the CDR3: TGCGCCAGCAGCGTGGTAGGCAGAACCTACGAGCAGTACTTC. Its translation is CASSVVGRTYEQYF.

This clonotype was counted only a few times. This sequence joins TRBV7-9 and TRBJ2-5; 8 bases are shared with TRBD1. The CDR3 extends over 13 amino acids. Unmatched junction bases numbered 8, after V lost 3 bases and J lost 11 bases. The germline CDR1 and CDR2 sequences are SEHNR and FQNEAQ (reference sequence). The CDR3 loop is CASSLTGVNEQYF. CDR3 in DNA: TGTGCCAGCAGCTTGACAGGGGTCAATGAGCAGTACTTC.

This clonotype was observed a handful of times. The genes are TRBV15 and TRBJ2-1, with D possibly being TRBD1 or TRBD2 (5 bases each). The CDR3 has 14 amino acids. Germline loops: CDR1 LNHNV, CDR2 YYDKDF (reference sequence). Trimming took 1 base from V and 7 from J, leaving 11 bases between them. The CDR3 here is CATSRGLGRNEQFF. CDR3 sequence (DNA): TGTGCCACCAGCAGAGGTTTGGGACGGAATGAGCAGTTCTTC.